These T cell receptor beta chains were read from a single sample in a study of T cells in Graves' hyperthyroidism and ophthalmopathy. TCRdb fed the multiplex PCR reads into MiXCR, producing one record per CDR3 protein. Of hundreds of thousands of distinct CDR3 sequences in the sample, roughly 14% were seen once. The sequencing sample was made of blood. The receptors derive from a woman under 30 with Graves' hyperthyroidism that later progressed to Graves' ophthalmopathy. CDR3s include the opening cysteine and the closing phenylalanine or tryptophan. D genes are given only for firm matches. Size is omitted from some rows. Given values are once, few, many or a class for expanded clones.

NA	NA	TRBV29-1	TRBJ1-1	CSVAPTDTNTEAFF	TGCAGCGTTGCCCCTACAGACACGAACACTGAAGCTTTCTTT
TRBD1	few	TRBV11-2	TRBJ1-2	CASSLPTTGDYGYTF	TGTGCCAGCAGCTTGCCTACCACAGGGGACTATGGCTACACCTTC
TRBD1	few	TRBV4-3	TRBJ1-1	CASSQSQGGKTEAFF	TGCGCCAGCAGCCAATCACAGGGGGGTAAAACTGAAGCTTTCTTT
NA	many	TRBV7-2	TRBJ2-1	CASSFSAETPSSYNEQFF	TGTGCCAGCAGCTTTTCAGCGGAAACCCCTAGCTCCTACAATGAGCAGTTCTTC
TRBD1	many	TRBV5-1	TRBJ2-7	CASSLSGQGLYEQYF	TGCGCCAGCAGCTTGAGTGGACAGGGGCTCTACGAGCAGTACTTC
NA	NA	TRBV5-6	TRBJ2-1	CASSPAMRGGGNEQFF	TGTGCCAGCAGCCCCGCCATGCGGGGTGGTGGCAATGAGCAGTTCTTC
NA	NA	TRBV5-6	TRBJ1-6	CASSLDSNNSPLHF	TGTGCCAGCAGCCTCGACAGTAATAATTCACCCCTCCACTTT
NA	many	TRBV30	TRBJ1-4	CAWSVSRTATNEKLFF	TGTGCCTGGAGTGTATCAAGGACAGCGACTAATGAAAAACTGTTTTTT
NA	few	TRBV27	TRBJ1-5	CASSLPPHQPQHF	TGTGCCAGCAGTTTACCTCCCCATCAGCCCCAGCATTTT
NA	few	TRBV6-2/TRBV6-3	TRBJ1-6	CASSYNPAYSGGLNSPLHF	TGTGCCAGCAGTTACAACCCAGCGTATTCCGGGGGCCTTAATTCACCCCTCCACTTT
TRBD1	NA	TRBV7-9	TRBJ2-1	CASSPRGGQGVNEQFF	TGTGCCAGCAGCCCCCGGGGGGGACAGGGGGTCAATGAGCAGTTCTTC
NA	few	TRBV7-9	TRBJ2-2	CASSPTRDLGTGELFF	TGTGCCAGCAGCCCGACGAGGGATCTGGGCACCGGGGAGCTGTTTTTT
NA	NA	TRBV2	TRBJ1-6	CASSEAAPRGKHSPLHF	TGTGCCAGCAGTGAAGCTGCACCCCGAGGGAAGCATTCACCCCTCCACTTT
TRBD2	NA	TRBV28	TRBJ2-7	CASGGLVLSEQYF	TGTGCCAGCGGGGGACTAGTACTCTCCGAGCAGTACTTC
NA	NA	TRBV6-2/TRBV6-3	TRBJ2-5	CASSSLGGGQETQYF	TGTGCCAGCAGTTCCCTAGGAGGCGGCCAAGAGACCCAGTACTTC
NA	many	TRBV2	TRBJ2-3	CASPITDTQYF	TGTGCCAGCCCAATCACAGATACGCAGTATTTT
NA	many	TRBV7-2	TRBJ2-7	CASSQQEAYGQYF	TGTGCCAGCAGCCAGCAGGAGGCCTACGGGCAGTACTTC
TRBD1	NA	TRBV5-1	TRBJ1-2	CASSLSGTGSYGYTF	TGCGCCAGCAGCTTATCCGGGACAGGGTCCTATGGCTACACCTTC
TRBD2	many	TRBV28	TRBJ2-7	CASSPVAGGTHEQYF	TGTGCCAGCAGTCCCGTAGCGGGAGGGACCCACGAGCAGTACTTC
NA	many	TRBV28	TRBJ1-2	CASSFDSAINGYTF	TGTGCCAGCAGTTTTGACAGCGCGATCAATGGCTACACCTTC
TRBD1	many	TRBV28	TRBJ1-4	CASSFPGTGGVGKLFF	TGTGCCAGCAGTTTTCCCGGGACAGGGGGCGTAGGAAAACTGTTTTTT
NA	NA	TRBV3-1	TRBJ2-2	CASSQVARIDTGELFF	TGTGCCAGCAGCCAAGTTGCGCGGATTGACACCGGGGAGCTGTTTTTT
NA	NA	TRBV10-3	TRBJ1-6	CAISESSNSPLHF	TGTGCCATCAGTGAGTCGAGTAACTCACCCCTCCACTTT